A single T cell receptor beta chain is shown here with its context. The antigen remains unidentified. The sample belongs to a study of OX40 agonist ivuxolimab in advanced cancers. For the study at large: The dose-escalation cohort was around 83% male, with a mean age of around 60 years, ranging about 20 to 85. Patients with prior anti-PD-1, anti-PD-L1 or anti-CTLA-4 therapy were eligible; approximately 40% had some. General study points: Compared with others, partial responders at 0.1-3.0 mg/kg displayed clonal expansion among the lowest.

Method: immunoSEQ multiplex PCR; TCRdb's copy keeps in-frame clones and lacks some. Of about 30,000 clones in the sample, 65% to 75% were seen once. The CDR3 loop spans 15 amino acids. The V end lost 0 bases, the J end lost 10 bases, and 16 bases lay between the germline ends. Per germline, CDR1 LNHDA and CDR2 SQIVND (reference sequence). Material: CD4+ or CD8+ T cells sorted from blood, obtained in a trial of the OX40 agonist ivuxolimab. This TCR derives from an adult with an advanced solid tumor such as melanoma, head and neck, liver or kidney cancer. V usage is TRBV19 and J usage is TRBJ1-5; D is perhaps TRBD1 (5 bases). The CDR3 reads CASSIDLKGREPQHF. The CDR3 nucleotides are TGTGCCAGTAGTATAGATCTAAAGGGGAGGGAACCCCAGCATTTT.